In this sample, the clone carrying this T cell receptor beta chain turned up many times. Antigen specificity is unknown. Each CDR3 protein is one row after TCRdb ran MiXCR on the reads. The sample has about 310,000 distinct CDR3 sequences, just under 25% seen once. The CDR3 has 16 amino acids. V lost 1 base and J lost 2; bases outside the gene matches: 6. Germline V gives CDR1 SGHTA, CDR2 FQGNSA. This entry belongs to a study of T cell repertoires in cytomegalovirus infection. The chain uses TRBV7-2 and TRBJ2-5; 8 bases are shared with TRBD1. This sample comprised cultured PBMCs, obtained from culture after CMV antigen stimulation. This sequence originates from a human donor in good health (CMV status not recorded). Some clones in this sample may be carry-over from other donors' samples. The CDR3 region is CASSLGAGGRQETQYF. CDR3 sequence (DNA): TGTGCCAGCAGCTTAGGGGCAGGGGGCCGTCAAGAGACCCAGTACTTC.